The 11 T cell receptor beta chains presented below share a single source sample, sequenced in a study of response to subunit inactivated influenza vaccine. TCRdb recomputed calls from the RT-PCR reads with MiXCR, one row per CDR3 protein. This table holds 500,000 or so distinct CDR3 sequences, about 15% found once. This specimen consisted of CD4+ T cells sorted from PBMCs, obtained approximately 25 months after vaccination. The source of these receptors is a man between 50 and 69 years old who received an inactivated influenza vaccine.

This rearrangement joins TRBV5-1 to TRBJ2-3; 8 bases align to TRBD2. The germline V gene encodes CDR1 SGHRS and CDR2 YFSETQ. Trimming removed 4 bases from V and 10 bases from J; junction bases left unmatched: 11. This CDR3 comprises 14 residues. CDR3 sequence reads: CASSPTSAGGPQYF. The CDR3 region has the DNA TGCGCCAGCAGCCCTACTAGCGCGGGGGGACCGCAGTATTTT.

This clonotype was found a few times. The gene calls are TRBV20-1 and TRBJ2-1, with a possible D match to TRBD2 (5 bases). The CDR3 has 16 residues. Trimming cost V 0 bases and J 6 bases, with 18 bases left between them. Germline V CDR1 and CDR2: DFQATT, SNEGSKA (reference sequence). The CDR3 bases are TGCAGTGCTAGAGATCTGCTGGGAGAGCAAGGCAATGAGCAGTTCTTC. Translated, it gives CSARDLLGEQGNEQFF.

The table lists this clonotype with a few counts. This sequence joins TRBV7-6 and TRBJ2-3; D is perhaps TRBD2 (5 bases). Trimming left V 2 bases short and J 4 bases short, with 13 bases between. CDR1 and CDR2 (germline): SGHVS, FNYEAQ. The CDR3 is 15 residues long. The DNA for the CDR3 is TGTGCCAGCAGCTTAAGTGGGAGTATAGCAGATACGCAGTATTTT. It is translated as CASSLSGSIADTQYF.

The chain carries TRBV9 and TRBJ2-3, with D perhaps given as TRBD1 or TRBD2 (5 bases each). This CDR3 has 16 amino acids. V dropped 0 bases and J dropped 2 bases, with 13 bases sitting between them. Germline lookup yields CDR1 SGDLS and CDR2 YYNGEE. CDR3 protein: CASSVATGPNTDTQYF. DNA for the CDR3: TGTGCCAGCAGCGTAGCGACGGGGCCGAACACAGATACGCAGTATTTT.

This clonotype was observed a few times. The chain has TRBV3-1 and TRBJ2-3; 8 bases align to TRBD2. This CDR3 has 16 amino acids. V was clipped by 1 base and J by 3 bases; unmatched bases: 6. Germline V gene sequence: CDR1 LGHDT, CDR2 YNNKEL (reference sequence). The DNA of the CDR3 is TGTGCCAGCAGCCAAGTGGAAGTAGCGGGAACAGATACGCAGTATTTT. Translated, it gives CASSQVEVAGTDTQYF.

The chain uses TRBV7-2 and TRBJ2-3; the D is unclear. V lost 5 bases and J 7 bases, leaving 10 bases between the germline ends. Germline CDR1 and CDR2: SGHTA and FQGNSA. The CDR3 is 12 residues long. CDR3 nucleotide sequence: TGTGCCAGCAGCCGCGGAATACATACGCAGTATTTT. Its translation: CASSRGIHTQYF.

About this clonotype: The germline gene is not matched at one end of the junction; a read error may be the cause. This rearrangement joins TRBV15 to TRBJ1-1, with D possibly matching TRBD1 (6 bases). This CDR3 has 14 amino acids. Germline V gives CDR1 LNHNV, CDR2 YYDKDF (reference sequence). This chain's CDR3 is CASSKRDINTEAFF. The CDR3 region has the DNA TGTGCCAGCAGCAAAAGGGACATTAACACTGAAGCTTTCTTT. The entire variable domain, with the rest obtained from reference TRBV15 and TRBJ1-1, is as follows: DAMVIQNPRYQVTQFGKPVTLSCSQTLNHNVMYWYQQKSSQAPKLLFHYYDKDFNNEADTPDNFQSRRPNTSFCFLDIRSPGLGDTAMYLCASSKRDINTEAFFGQGTRLTVV.

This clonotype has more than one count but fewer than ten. The chain's CDR3 is CSARDVKGGEQFF. DNA for the CDR3: TGCAGTGCTAGAGACGTGAAGGGGGGGGAGCAGTTCTTC. The chain joins TRBV20-1 to TRBJ2-1; a weak D match, TRBD2 (7 bases). Between the trimmed V and J ends, which lost 0 bases and 10 bases, there was a span of 13 bases. The length of the CDR3 is 13 residues. CDR1 is DFQATT and CDR2 is SNEGSKA in the germline V gene (reference sequence).

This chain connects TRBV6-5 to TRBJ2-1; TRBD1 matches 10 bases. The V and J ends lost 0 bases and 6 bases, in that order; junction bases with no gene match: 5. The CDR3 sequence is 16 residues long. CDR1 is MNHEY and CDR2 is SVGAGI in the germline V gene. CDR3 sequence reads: CASSYSGTGAINEQFF. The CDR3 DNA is TGTGCCAGCAGTTACTCCGGGACAGGGGCAATCAATGAGCAGTTCTTC.

The DNA for the CDR3 is TGTGCCAGCAGCCTTGCCGGACTTGGGGCGAACACCGGGGAGCTGTTTTTT. Translating it yields CASSLAGLGANTGELFF. V gene TRBV4-2 combines with J gene TRBJ2-2; D perhaps matches TRBD2 (5 bases). Germline V gene lookup returns CDR1 LGHNA and CDR2 YNFKEQ. This CDR3 contains 17 residues. Trimming shortened V by 4 bases and J by 0 bases, and 15 bases separated the two germline ends.

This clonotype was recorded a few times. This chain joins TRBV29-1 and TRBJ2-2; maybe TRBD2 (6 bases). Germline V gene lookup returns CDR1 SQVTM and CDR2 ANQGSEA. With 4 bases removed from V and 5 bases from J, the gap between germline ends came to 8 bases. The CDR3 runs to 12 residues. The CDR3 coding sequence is TGCAGCGTTGGCAGCGGGACCGGGGAGCTGTTTTTT. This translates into CSVGSGTGELFF.